The 23 T cell receptor beta chains below were found in one sample sequenced in a study of chemoradiotherapy in HPV16-positive cancers. Measured with immunoSEQ multiplex PCR; TCRdb has only the in-frame clones, and not every one. The table has about 15,000 clones, 77% seen once. The sample was gathered from a patient who underwent chemoradiotherapy. Every receptor here comes from a human donor with HPV-associated anogenital cancer.

The J gene is TRBJ2-7, the V gene TRBV5-1, with 7 bases identical to TRBD1. This CDR3 is built from 15 residues. V shed 4 bases, J shed 1 base, and the junction held 8 bases outside the gene matches. Germline assignment: CDR1 SGHRS and CDR2 YFSETQ. This CDR3 is CASSRTGTVSYEQYF. The CDR3 coding sequence is TGCGCCAGCAGCCGGACCGGGACAGTATCCTACGAGCAGTACTTC.

The V gene is TRBV2, the J gene TRBJ1-5; D gene uncertain. CDR3 size: 17 residues. The V end was cut by 4 bases, the J end by 7 bases, with 23 bases between. Germline CDR1 reads SNHLY; CDR2 reads FYNNEI. In DNA form, the CDR3 reads TGTGCCAGCAGTGGGGGTATCTCCGTTTGGGGAGGACAGCCCCAGCATTTT. Translating it yields CASSGGISVWGGQPQHF.

This clone was seen just once. The chain uses TRBV19 and TRBJ1-1; tentatively, D is TRBD1 (5 bases). There are 14 residues in the CDR3. Germline V lookup: CDR1 LNHDA, CDR2 SQIVND (reference sequence). Trimming removed 3 bases at V and 0 bases at J, with 8 bases between. The DNA of the CDR3 is TGTGCCAGTAGTATGGGACGGATGAACACTGAAGCTTTCTTT. This codes for CASSMGRMNTEAFF.

The chain combines TRBV2 with TRBJ1-1; D uncertain. Germline CDR1 is SNHLY and CDR2 is FYNNEI. The CDR3 is made up of 14 amino acids. Trimming left V 2 bases short and J 1 base short, with 8 bases between. The CDR3 DNA sequence: TGTGCCAGCAGTGAACTCTCAGGGAACACTGAAGCTTTCTTT. Translation: CASSELSGNTEAFF. The entire variable domain, with the rest obtained from reference TRBV2 and TRBJ1-1, is as follows: EPEVTQTPSHQVTQMGQEVILRCVPISNHLYFYWYRQILGQKVEFLVSFYNNEISEKSEIFDDQFSVERPDGSNFTLKIRSTKLEDSAMYFCASSELSGNTEAFFGQGTRLTVV.

This clone was seen just once. This chain links TRBV7-2 with TRBJ1-2, with 8 bases matching TRBD1. CDR3 size: 14 residues. Losses at the gene ends were 5 bases for V and 4 bases for J; bases not matched to a gene: 6. CDR1 and CDR2 from the germline V gene are SGHTA and FQGNSA. The CDR3 reads CASSAPQGVYGYTF. As DNA, the CDR3 is TGTGCCAGCAGCGCGCCACAGGGGGTCTATGGCTACACCTTC. Full variable domain (remainder filled in from reference TRBV7-2 and TRBJ1-2): GAGVSQSPSNKVTEKGKDVELRCDPISGHTALYWYRQSLGQGLEFLIYFQGNSAPDKSGLPSDRFSAERTGGSVSTLTIQRTQQEDSAVYLCASSAPQGVYGYTFGSGTRLTVV.

The chain recombines TRBV5-4 with TRBJ1-1, with no clear D. The V and J ends lost 0 bases and 1 base respectively, with 4 bases between them. CDR1 and CDR2 from the germline V gene are SGHNT and YYREEE (reference sequence). The CDR3 runs to 13 residues. The DNA of the CDR3 is TGTGCCAGCAGCTTGGGCCCGAACACTGAAGCTTTCTTT. Its protein is CASSLGPNTEAFF.

This chain uses TRBV2 with TRBJ1-5; D gene unclear. Germline values: CDR1 SNHLY, CDR2 FYNNEI. The CDR3 sequence is 13 residues long. V was pared by 6 bases and J by 2 bases, with 8 bases between. The CDR3 coding sequence is TGTGCCAGCAGCCGGGATCGCAATCAGCCCCAGCATTTT. It codes for CASSRDRNQPQHF.

The chain joins TRBV4-2 to TRBJ1-3; possibly TRBD1 for D (6 bases). Between the trimmed V and J ends, which lost 4 bases and 0 bases, there was a span of 10 bases. This CDR3 has 15 residues. CDR1 and CDR2 from the germline V gene are LGHNA and YNFKEQ. The DNA for the CDR3 is TGTGCCAGCAGCCCTTGGACAGCCTCTGGAAACACCATATATTTT. Translated: CASSPWTASGNTIYF.

The chain couples TRBV5-1 to TRBJ2-3, with D possibly being TRBD1 (5 bases). The CDR3 has 14 amino acids. Trimming left V 4 bases short and J 3 bases short, with 12 bases between. CDR1 is SGHRS and CDR2 is YFSETQ in the germline V gene. The CDR3 DNA reads TGCGCCAGCAGCACCGGACACGAGACAGATACGCAGTATTTT. This gives the protein CASSTGHETDTQYF.

This clone is a singleton in its sample. V is TRBV11-2 and J is TRBJ2-1, with 10 bases identical to TRBD2. V shed 5 bases, J shed 8 bases, and the junction held 9 bases outside the gene matches. There are 15 residues in the CDR3. The V gene's germline CDR1 is SGHAT and CDR2 FQNNGV. CDR3 DNA sequence: TGTGCCAGCAGCCCTAGCGGGGGCGCCGGGGATGAGCAGTTCTTC. This gives the protein CASSPSGGAGDEQFF.

This clone was recorded a few times. The chain carries TRBV2 and TRBJ1-5, with D possibly being TRBD1 (5 bases). Trimming took 4 bases from V and 2 from J, leaving 15 bases between them. Per the germline V gene, CDR1 is SNHLY and CDR2 is FYNNEI. CDR3 length: 16 residues. The chain's CDR3 is CASSALTVVGNQPQHF. CDR3 DNA: TGTGCCAGCAGTGCTTTGACAGTTGTGGGCAATCAGCCCCAGCATTTT.

The rearrangement links TRBV9 to TRBJ1-3; no definite D call. This CDR3 has 14 residues. Germline lookup yields CDR1 SGDLS and CDR2 YYNGEE. The V and J ends lost 0 bases and 0 bases respectively, with 4 bases between them. The CDR3 loop is CASSVGNSGNTIYF. CDR3 nucleotides: TGTGCCAGCAGCGTAGGGAACTCTGGAAACACCATATATTTT. Full variable domain (outside the CDR3, taken from reference TRBV9 and TRBJ1-3): DSGVTQTPKHLITATGQRVTLRCSPRSGDLSVYWYQQSLDQGLQFLIQYYNGEERAKGNILERFSAQQFPDLHSELNLSSLELGDSALYFCASSVGNSGNTIYFGEGSWLTVV.

The chain uses TRBV6-5 and TRBJ1-5; possible D gene TRBD1, 5 bases. The germline V gene has CDR1 MNHEY and CDR2 SVGAGI. The CDR3 contains 14 residues. V gave up 0 bases and J gave up 6 bases, with 9 bases separating them. The CDR3: CASSYSRGAQPQHF. The DNA for the CDR3 is TGTGCCAGCAGTTACTCACGGGGCGCTCAGCCCCAGCATTTT.

This sequence joins TRBV27 and TRBJ2-3, with no clear D. With 5 bases removed from V and 6 bases from J, the gap between germline ends came to 12 bases. CDR1 and CDR2 (germline): MNHEY, SMNVEV (reference sequence). CDR3 length: 13 residues. This CDR3 is CASSHSHRDTQYF. In DNA form, the CDR3 reads TGTGCCAGCAGTCACTCACATCGGGATACGCAGTATTTT.

CDR3: CASSSTRGGEQYF. The CDR3 DNA sequence: TGTGCCAGCAGTTCTACACGGGGGGGCGAGCAGTACTTC. V usage is TRBV6-6 and J usage is TRBJ2-7; 8 positions match TRBD2. The germline CDR1 and CDR2 sequences are MNHNY and SVGAGI (reference sequence). V lost 4 bases and J lost 6; bases outside the gene matches: 5. The CDR3 spans 13 residues.

V usage is TRBV4-3 and J usage is TRBJ2-3; 9 bases are a match to TRBD1. The junction had 14 bases not matched to a gene; V was cut back by 3 bases and J by 4 bases. Germline V gene sequence: CDR1 LGHNA, CDR2 YSLEER. The CDR3 totals 18 residues. This chain's CDR3 is CASSHRYSGTGSSDTQYF. The CDR3 coding sequence is TGCGCCAGCAGCCATCGATACTCCGGGACAGGGTCGTCAGATACGCAGTATTTT.

The rearrangement joins TRBV9 to TRBJ2-5, with D maybe TRBD2 (6 bases). The V end lost 4 bases, the J end lost 5 bases, and 18 bases lay between the germline ends. This CDR3 has 15 amino acids. Germline V gene sequence: CDR1 SGDLS, CDR2 YYNGEE. CDR3 in amino acids: CASSPQPGSVETQYF. CDR3 nucleotide sequence: TGTGCCAGCAGCCCCCAACCCGGGAGCGTCGAGACCCAGTACTTC.

This clone was seen only a few times. CDR3 coding DNA: TGTGCCAGTAGCAACCGGGCGTCAAATTCACCCCTCCACTTT. Translating gives CASSNRASNSPLHF. The gene calls are TRBV19 and TRBJ1-6, with D unresolved. Germline V CDR1 and CDR2: LNHDA, SQIVND (reference sequence). V lost 6 bases and J lost 7, with 13 bases in between. This CDR3 region has 14 residues.

The chain uses TRBV2 and TRBJ1-5, with TRBD1 as a possible D gene (5 bases). The CDR3 contains 14 residues. V shed 6 bases and J shed 8 bases, with 17 bases lying between them. CDR1 and CDR2 (germline): SNHLY, FYNNEI. The CDR3 loop reads CASRREQGFEPQHF. For the CDR3, the DNA is TGTGCCAGCAGGAGGGAGCAGGGCTTCGAGCCCCAGCATTTT.

The chain has TRBV7-2 and TRBJ2-3; D remains ambiguous. CDR1 and CDR2 from the germline V gene are SGHTA and FQGNSA. Trimming stripped 5 bases from V and 2 bases from J, with 5 bases between. This CDR3 contains 12 residues. The CDR3 DNA follows: TGTGCCAGCAGCCCTTACACAGATACGCAGTATTTT. Translating it yields CASSPYTDTQYF.

This clone was recorded a few times. The chain couples TRBV29-1 to TRBJ2-3, with TRBD2 identical over 7 bases. V dropped 1 base and J dropped 3; count of bases not matched to a gene: 1. This CDR3 has 13 amino acids. The germline V gene has CDR1 SQVTM and CDR2 ANQGSEA. This CDR3 is CSVEGGGTDTQYF. The CDR3 DNA reads as TGCAGCGTTGAAGGGGGGGGTACAGATACGCAGTATTTT.

V and J are TRBV5-4 and TRBJ2-7, with D possibly being TRBD1 (6 bases). Trimming shortened V by 3 bases and J by 2 bases, and 12 bases separated the two germline ends. The CDR3 is 14 amino acids. Looked up from germline, CDR1 is SGHNT and CDR2 is YYREEE (reference sequence). The chain's CDR3 is CASSSGQNPYEQYF. The CDR3 region has the DNA TGTGCCAGCAGCTCTGGACAGAACCCCTACGAGCAGTACTTC.

The rearrangement joins TRBV4-3 to TRBJ1-6, with TRBD1 as a possible D gene (5 bases). Trimming stripped 0 bases from V and 10 bases from J, with 13 bases between. Germline V gene sequence: CDR1 LGHNA, CDR2 YSLEER. The CDR3 has 15 residues. This CDR3 is CASSQDTQGKSPLHF. Written as DNA, the CDR3 is TGCGCCAGCAGCCAAGATACTCAGGGAAAATCACCCCTCCACTTT.